A single sample gave rise to the 29 T cell receptor beta chains below, sequenced in a study of CD8+ T cells in alopecia areata. As the sequencing template, cDNA was produced by extracting RNA and reverse transcribing it. The data were produced by immunoSEQ multiplex PCR, yet TCRdb's version contains in-frame clones alone and is incomplete. The data contain 50,000 to 70,000 clones, around 44% of them singletons. The sample comprised NKG2D-low CD8+ T cells sorted from blood. The receptors stem from a human donor with alopecia areata.

This clone was seen a handful of times. The chain links TRBV19 to TRBJ2-2, with 7 bases that match TRBD1. In germline, CDR1 is LNHDA, CDR2 SQIVND (reference sequence). This CDR3 is 15 amino acids long. V was clipped by 4 bases and J by 0 bases; unmatched bases: 2. The CDR3 region is CASSTDRPNTGELFF. In nucleotides, the CDR3 is TGTGCCAGTAGTACGGACAGGCCGAACACCGGGGAGCTGTTTTTT.

The sample holds a few counts of this clone. The J gene is TRBJ2-2, the V gene TRBV4-3; 7 nucleotides line up with TRBD2. The CDR3 totals 17 residues. V gave up 0 bases and J gave up 2 bases; unmatched junction bases: 6. Germline lookup yields CDR1 LGHNA and CDR2 YSLEER. In DNA, the CDR3 is TGCGCCAGCAGCCAAGATCCTGGGGGGGGTAACACCGGGGAGCTGTTTTTT. Amino acid sequence: CASSQDPGGGNTGELFF.

Only one count was recorded for this clone. The chain has TRBV5-1 and TRBJ1-1; D gene uncertain. V lost 1 base to trimming and J lost 1 base, with 17 bases between them. Germline V gene lookup returns CDR1 SGHRS and CDR2 YFSETQ. This CDR3 region has 17 residues. CDR3 DNA: TGCGCCAGCAGCTTGCCACCGCTACAGAGTCGGAACACTGAAGCTTTCTTT. This sequence encodes CASSLPPLQSRNTEAFF.

The rearrangement joins TRBV5-1 to TRBJ2-7, with D possibly TRBD2 on 5 matching bases. With 0 bases removed from V and 2 bases from J, the gap between germline ends came to 9 bases. This CDR3 is built from 14 residues. CDR1 is SGHRS, CDR2 YFSETQ, per germline. The CDR3 reads CASSLEERPYEQYF. CDR3 DNA sequence: TGCGCCAGCAGCTTGGAGGAGCGGCCCTACGAGCAGTACTTC.

This chain connects TRBV19 to TRBJ1-2, with 9 bases lining up with TRBD1. CDR1 is LNHDA, CDR2 SQIVND, per germline (reference sequence). There are 15 residues in the CDR3. The V and J ends lost 5 bases and 7 bases, in that order; junction bases with no gene match: 11. The CDR3 loop is CASSLRTGEVSGYTF. DNA of the CDR3: TGTGCCAGTAGTCTCCGGACAGGGGAAGTATCTGGCTACACCTTC.

The CDR3 region has the DNA TGTGCCAGCAGTTTAGTTAATTTTGACGAGCAGTACTTC. Its protein product is CASSLVNFDEQYF. The chain links TRBV28 to TRBJ2-7; unclear D gene. CDR3 size: 13 residues. With 2 bases removed from V and 5 bases from J, the gap between germline ends came to 10 bases. Per germline, CDR1 MDHEN and CDR2 SYDVKM.

This chain uses TRBV29-1 with TRBJ2-5; D is perhaps TRBD1 (5 bases). Germline CDR1 and CDR2: SQVTM and ANQGSEA. The CDR3 consists of 12 residues. Trimming pared 5 bases from V and 4 bases from J, leaving 11 bases between. The CDR3 sequence: CSVMTERETQYF. The CDR3 nucleotides are TGCAGCGTTATGACAGAACGAGAGACCCAGTACTTC.

This chain uses TRBV6-1 with TRBJ2-7; no clear D gene. The V and J ends lost 0 bases and 4 bases respectively, with 16 bases between them. Germline V gives CDR1 MNHNS, CDR2 SASEGT. The CDR3 covers 16 residues. The CDR3 sequence is CASSEAPDPLGYEQYF. The CDR3 nucleotides read TGTGCCAGCAGTGAAGCCCCGGACCCATTAGGGTACGAGCAGTACTTC.

The V call is TRBV9, the J call TRBJ1-5; a weak D match, TRBD1 (5 bases). The V gene's germline CDR1 is SGDLS and CDR2 YYNGEE. Trimming cost V 0 bases and J 5 bases, with 12 bases left between them. The CDR3 length is 15 residues. The CDR3 loop is CASSVGGAPDQPQHF. In DNA, the CDR3 is TGTGCCAGCAGCGTAGGAGGGGCTCCAGATCAGCCCCAGCATTTT.

The V call is TRBV5-6, the J call TRBJ2-1, with a tentative D call TRBD1 (5 bases). Germline lookup yields CDR1 SGHDT and CDR2 YYEEEE. The CDR3 spans 13 residues. Between the trimmed V and J ends, which lost 2 bases and 3 bases, there was a span of 6 bases. The CDR3 DNA reads as TGTGCCAGCAGCTTCGACAGCTACAATGAGCAGTTCTTC. Protein: CASSFDSYNEQFF. Together with reference TRBV5-6 and TRBJ2-1, the CDR3 gives the full variable domain: DAGVTQSPTHLIKTRGQQVTLRCSPKSGHDTVSWYQQALGQGPQFIFQYYEEEERQRGNFPDRFSGHQFPNYSSELNVNALLLGDSALYLCASSFDSYNEQFFGPGTRLTVL.

The J gene is TRBJ2-1, the V gene TRBV13; 7 bases map to TRBD1. This CDR3 region has 15 residues. Per germline, CDR1 PRHDT and CDR2 FYEKMQ (reference sequence). J lost 9 bases, V lost 5 bases, and 13 bases had no gene match. The CDR3 nucleotides read TGTGCCAGCAGCCCCTTTAGAGGGGGCCGGACTGAGCAGTTCTTC. It codes for CASSPFRGGRTEQFF.

V gene TRBV29-1 combines with J gene TRBJ1-3; D is ambiguous. Trimming cost V 3 bases and J 0 bases, with 15 bases left between them. The CDR3 consists of 16 residues. CDR1 SQVTM and CDR2 ANQGSEA come from the germline V gene. CDR3 nucleotides: TGCAGCGTTGAGTTGCCAGCCTCCTACTCTGGAAACACCATATATTTT. Translating gives CSVELPASYSGNTIYF.

The chain joins TRBV29-1 to TRBJ1-1, with D unclear. The CDR3 contains 11 residues. V was trimmed by 7 bases and J by 0 bases, leaving 6 bases between them. CDR1 and CDR2 from the germline V gene are SQVTM and ANQGSEA. The CDR3 protein is CSALLNTEAFF. CDR3 nucleotide sequence: TGCAGCGCCCTCCTGAACACTGAAGCTTTCTTT.

J is TRBJ1-5 and V is TRBV28, with a weak D call TRBD1 (5 bases). The germline V gene has CDR1 MDHEN and CDR2 SYDVKM. There are 15 residues in the CDR3. Trimming removed 8 bases from V and 2 bases from J, with 16 bases in between. In DNA form, the CDR3 reads TGTGCCAGCTCTATCCGGAGGGGTGGCAATCAGCCCCAGCATTTT. Its protein product is CASSIRRGGNQPQHF.

The CDR3 nucleotides read TGCGCCAGCAGCCAATCCATAGGGCTTGTGAGCACTGAAGCTTTCTTT. Translated, it gives CASSQSIGLVSTEAFF. The genes are TRBV4-3 and TRBJ1-1; D unresolved. The CDR3 has 16 amino acids. Germline V gene data show CDR1 as LGHNA and CDR2 as YSLEER. With 2 bases removed from V and 4 bases from J, the gap between germline ends came to 17 bases.

The V gene is TRBV29-1, the J gene TRBJ1-2; D might be TRBD1 (5 bases). The germline V and J ends were trimmed by 4 bases and 4 bases, with 16 bases remaining between them. Germline values: CDR1 SQVTM, CDR2 ANQGSEA. The CDR3 is 14 residues long. This CDR3 is CSVGGADEGYGYTF. CDR3 coding DNA: TGCAGCGTTGGTGGGGCGGACGAGGGCTATGGCTACACCTTC.

V is TRBV5-4 and J is TRBJ2-5, with no clear D. Per germline, CDR1 SGHNT and CDR2 YYREEE (reference sequence). The V end was cut by 4 bases, the J end by 2 bases, with 12 bases between. The CDR3 runs 14 residues. The CDR3 loop is CASSPTDKQETQYF. The CDR3 coding sequence is TGTGCCAGCAGCCCCACCGACAAGCAAGAGACCCAGTACTTC.

The chain carries TRBV4-3 and TRBJ1-1; possibly TRBD1 for D (6 bases). CDR3 size: 14 residues. Germline V gives CDR1 LGHNA, CDR2 YSLEER. V lost 6 bases, J lost 1 base, and 12 bases lay in between. The CDR3 DNA reads as TGCGCCAGCAGTCACGACAGGTCGAACACTGAAGCTTTCTTT. This encodes CASSHDRSNTEAFF.

The chain links TRBV4-3 to TRBJ2-1; 9 positions match TRBD2. V dropped 0 bases and J dropped 6; count of bases not matched to a gene: 9. CDR1 is LGHNA and CDR2 is YSLEER in the germline V gene. This CDR3 region has 17 residues. CDR3 region: CASSQDPQGLAPNEQFF. CDR3 nucleotide sequence: TGCGCCAGCAGCCAAGACCCACAGGGACTAGCCCCCAATGAGCAGTTCTTC.

This sequence joins TRBV29-1 and TRBJ2-7, with 12 bases matching TRBD2. Germline CDR1 is SQVTM and CDR2 is ANQGSEA. Unmatched junction bases numbered 11, after V lost 0 bases and J lost 2 bases. CDR3 length: 18 amino acids. CDR3 region: CSVEDRETSGSSPYEQYF. The CDR3 DNA reads as TGCAGCGTTGAAGATCGGGAGACTAGCGGGAGTTCCCCCTACGAGCAGTACTTC.

The chain is built from TRBV4-1 and TRBJ2-5; maybe TRBD1 (6 bases). Per germline, CDR1 MGHRA and CDR2 YSYEKL. The CDR3 extends over 17 amino acids. V shed 0 bases and J shed 1 base, with 15 bases lying between them. CDR3 nucleotides: TGCGCCAGCAGCCAAGAAGTCACAGGGAACCTCCAAGAGACCCAGTACTTC. Translated: CASSQEVTGNLQETQYF.

Regarding this clone: One end of the junction does not line up with germline, which may come from a read error. The genes are TRBV27 and TRBJ2-4; D is perhaps TRBD2 (7 bases). Germline CDR1 and CDR2: MNHEY and SMNVEV (reference sequence). The CDR3 has 15 residues. The CDR3 bases are TGTGCTAGCAGACCCGCCGGGGGGCCGGGATACATTCAGTACTTC. It yields the protein CASRPAGGPGYIQYF.

V and J are TRBV30 and TRBJ1-1; D gene uncertain. The CDR3 extends over 12 amino acids. Germline V gene lookup returns CDR1 GTSNPN and CDR2 SVGIG (reference sequence). The CDR3 DNA reads TGTGGGGGAACCTACGTACGGACTGAAGCTTTCTTT. Protein sequence: CGGTYVRTEAFF. The variable domain in full, completed from reference TRBV30 and TRBJ1-1, reads SQTIHQWPATLVQPVGSPLSLECTVEGTSNPNLYWYRQAAGRGLQLLFYSVGIGQISSEVPQNLSASRPQDRQFILSSKKLLLSDSGFYLCGGTYVRTEAFFGQGTRLTVV.

The chain is built from TRBV29-1 and TRBJ2-7; D gene ambiguous. CDR3 length: 13 amino acids. Looked up from germline, CDR1 is SQVTM and CDR2 is ANQGSEA. V was shortened by 4 bases and J by 2 bases, with 12 bases between the two germline ends. Here the CDR3 DNA reads TGCAGCGTTGGGACGACAAACACCTACGAGCAGTACTTC. This codes for CSVGTTNTYEQYF.

This clone occurred once. V is TRBV27 and J is TRBJ2-7; D may be TRBD1 (6 bases). This CDR3 spans 15 amino acids. Germline CDR1 reads MNHEY; CDR2 reads SMNVEV (reference sequence). The V and J ends lost 6 bases and 6 bases respectively, with 21 bases between them. For the CDR3, the DNA is TGTGCCAGCAGGGCCACAGGGTTCCGCCTATCCGAGCAGTACTTC. Its translation: CASRATGFRLSEQYF.

The rearrangement joins TRBV30 to TRBJ2-7; D remains unclear. CDR3 length: 13 amino acids. The V gene's germline CDR1 is GTSNPN and CDR2 SVGIG (reference sequence). The V gene lost 2 bases and the J gene lost 1 base, with 9 bases spanning the gap. The CDR3 DNA is TGTGCCTGGAGTTCCGGCTCTTCCTACGAGCAGTACTTC. This sequence encodes CAWSSGSSYEQYF. Full variable domain (remainder filled in from reference TRBV30 and TRBJ2-7): SQTIHQWPATLVQPVGSPLSLECTVEGTSNPNLYWYRQAAGRGLQLLFYSVGIGQISSEVPQNLSASRPQDRQFILSSKKLLLSDSGFYLCAWSSGSSYEQYFGPGTRLTVT.

The rearrangement links TRBV5-8 to TRBJ2-2; 8 positions match TRBD1. The CDR3 is made up of 16 amino acids. The germline V gene has CDR1 SGHTS and CDR2 YDEGEE. The ends lost 4 bases at V and 4 bases at J; junction bases unmatched: 9. In DNA form, the CDR3 reads TGTGCCAGCAGCCTAAAGGGACAGGCGGGCACCGGGGAGCTGTTTTTT. Translating it yields CASSLKGQAGTGELFF.

The chain recombines TRBV5-6 with TRBJ2-7, with D perhaps given as TRBD1 or TRBD2 (5 bases each). Looked up from germline, CDR1 is SGHDT and CDR2 is YYEEEE. The CDR3 covers 14 residues. V shed 4 bases and J shed 7 bases, with 18 bases lying between them. CDR3 DNA: TGTGCCAGCAGCCCCGTGAGGGGCGATTCAGAGCAGTACTTC. It encodes CASSPVRGDSEQYF.

J is TRBJ1-1 and V is TRBV25-1; D gene uncertain. Germline V gives CDR1 MGHDK, CDR2 SYGVNS. V gave up 5 bases and J gave up 6 bases, with 16 bases separating them. The CDR3 has 14 residues. The CDR3 loop is CASSTPNRAPEAFF. DNA for the CDR3: TGTGCCAGCAGTACTCCTAATAGGGCCCCTGAAGCTTTCTTT.